This record covers a single T cell receptor beta chain. TCRdb's copy holds only in-frame clones and misses some; the assay was immunoSEQ multiplex PCR. This table holds over 120,000 clones, about 77% found once. This entry belongs to a study of blood T cell repertoires in COVID-19. The CDR3 sequence is 13 residues long. Germline V gives CDR1 LNHDA, CDR2 SQIVND (reference sequence). The V gene end was trimmed by 5 bases and the J gene end by 5 bases; junction bases not matched to a gene: 5. Sequencing was done on a sample of peripheral blood. The chain has TRBV19 and TRBJ2-7, with 8 nucleotides matching TRBD1. The receptor's source is a woman aged 50 to 65 with active or convalescent COVID-19. CDR3 amino acids: CASSGQGVHEQYF. CDR3 bases: TGTGCCAGTAGTGGACAGGGAGTCCACGAGCAGTACTTC.